Sequencing of this TCR beta chain was carried out in a study of siplizumab effects on memory and regulatory T cells. Generated by immunoSEQ multiplex PCR, the TCRdb table keeps only in-frame clones and is missing some. The table has about 120,000 clones, about 94% seen once. V lost 7 bases, J lost 7 bases, and 11 bases stayed unmatched. The CDR3 consists of 16 residues. Looked up from germline, CDR1 is SQVTM and CDR2 is ANQGSEA. Material: non-Treg CD4+ T cells sorted from blood. The V call is TRBV29-1, the J call TRBJ2-4; 15 positions agree with TRBD2. This receptor was obtained from a human donor in good health. The CDR3 loop is CSAGLAGGQGANIQYF. The CDR3 coding sequence is TGCAGCGCAGGACTAGCGGGGGGGCAAGGGGCGAACATTCAGTACTTC.